The 17 T cell receptor beta chains given below trace back to one sample, sequenced in a study of blood T cells in healthy people across ages. With a J-beta primer mix and a sample-barcoded 5' primer, a second PCR ran roughly 6 to 12 cycles. TCRdb processed the 5' RACE reads anew with MiXCR; each CDR3 protein has one entry. Among about 680,000 distinct CDR3 sequences listed, approximately 50% were seen once. Sequencing was performed on blood. These receptors were taken from a woman in her sixties in good health.

This clonotype occurred many times. The CDR3 is CASSLSSGGPGANVLTF. The CDR3 coding sequence is TGTGCCAGCAGCTTAAGCAGTGGGGGGCCTGGGGCCAACGTCCTGACTTTC. This sequence joins TRBV7-9 and TRBJ2-6; D is perhaps TRBD1 or TRBD2 (6 bases each). From germline, CDR1 is SEHNR and CDR2 FQNEAQ (reference sequence). CDR3 size: 17 residues. Deletions cut 2 bases from V and 2 bases from J, with 13 bases between.

This chain uses TRBV29-1 with TRBJ1-2; D is perhaps TRBD1 (6 bases). V lost 2 bases and J 7 bases, leaving 17 bases between the germline ends. Per the germline V gene, CDR1 is SQVTM and CDR2 is ANQGSEA. CDR3 size: 14 residues. The CDR3 spells CSVESSRGKGGYTF. The CDR3 DNA reads TGCAGCGTTGAATCGTCCAGGGGAAAGGGTGGCTACACCTTC.

The chain employs TRBV2 and TRBJ1-5; possible D gene TRBD1, 5 bases. V lost 3 bases and J lost 5, with 8 bases in between. There are 13 residues in the CDR3. Germline lookup yields CDR1 SNHLY and CDR2 FYNNEI. The CDR3 is CASSDKGDQPQHF. CDR3 nucleotide sequence: TGTGCCAGCAGTGACAAAGGGGATCAGCCCCAGCATTTT.

The chain uses TRBV10-3 and TRBJ1-2; D gene ambiguous. With 2 bases removed from V and 5 bases from J, the gap between germline ends came to 12 bases. CDR3 length: 14 amino acids. The germline gives CDR1 ENHRY, CDR2 SYGVKD. The CDR3 DNA reads TGTGCCATCAGTGAGAACCAGGCGTGGTATGGCTACACCTTC. Its translation: CAISENQAWYGYTF.

This clonotype has more than one count but fewer than ten. The J gene is TRBJ2-1, the V gene TRBV29-1; 8 bases agree with TRBD2. This CDR3 comprises 16 residues. Germline-derived CDR1 and CDR2 are SQVTM and ANQGSEA. V lost 1 base, J lost 0 bases, and 5 bases stayed unmatched. CDR3 in amino acids: CSVEGLLADSYNEQFF. The CDR3, as DNA: TGCAGCGTTGAAGGCCTACTAGCGGACTCCTACAATGAGCAGTTCTTC.

This clonotype has only a few counts. The chain joins TRBV5-1 to TRBJ1-1, with a possible D match to TRBD1 (5 bases). CDR3 size: 16 residues. From germline, CDR1 is SGHRS and CDR2 YFSETQ. Trimming left V 0 bases short and J 3 bases short, with 15 bases between. The CDR3 sequence: CASSLAGTRAYTEAFF. The CDR3 region has the DNA TGCGCCAGCAGCTTGGCCGGGACGAGGGCTTACACTGAAGCTTTCTTT.

Comments on this clonotype: Possible read error: a much larger clone is one base away. This CDR3 is CSAGQGIGKTQFF. CDR3 DNA sequence: TGCAGTGCGGGACAGGGGATCGGAAAGACCCAGTTCTTC. The V call is TRBV20-1, the J call TRBJ2-1, with 10 bases lining up with TRBD1. CDR1 is DFQATT and CDR2 is SNEGSKA in the germline V gene (reference sequence). The ends lost 6 bases at V and 13 bases at J; junction bases unmatched: 12. The CDR3 length is 13 residues.

This clonotype was seen more than once but under ten times. The chain carries TRBV28 and TRBJ1-2, with D maybe TRBD1 (5 bases). The length of the CDR3 is 15 residues. Trimming removed 1 base from V and 3 bases from J, with 12 bases in between. Germline V gene sequence: CDR1 MDHEN, CDR2 SYDVKM. The CDR3 DNA follows: TGTGCCAGCAGTTTATCCCCCTCGACAGACTATGGCTACACCTTC. Translated: CASSLSPSTDYGYTF.

The chain is built from TRBV4-2 and TRBJ2-3, with D uncertain. From germline, CDR1 is LGHNA and CDR2 YNFKEQ. CDR3 length: 14 amino acids. V dropped 1 base and J dropped 2 bases, with 7 bases sitting between them. CDR3 nucleotides: TGTGCCAGCAGCCAAGTGGCACCCACAGATACGCAGTATTTT. This gives the protein CASSQVAPTDTQYF.

This clonotype has only a few counts. V and J are TRBV27 and TRBJ2-7, with TRBD2 matching 10 bases. CDR1 is MNHEY and CDR2 is SMNVEV in the germline V gene (reference sequence). This CDR3 has 15 amino acids. Trimming took 0 bases from V and 3 from J; bases not matched to a gene: 2. CDR3 region: CASSLSLAGDYEQYF. Written as DNA, the CDR3 is TGTGCCAGCAGTTTATCCCTAGCGGGAGACTACGAGCAGTACTTC.

Note on this clonotype: At one boundary the junction diverges from the germline segment, which might be a read error. The V gene is TRBV3-1, the J gene TRBJ2-3; TRBD1 matches 12 bases. The last part of the DNA fits TRBJ1-5 better; the J call may be wrong. The CDR3 runs 16 residues. Germline loops: CDR1 LGHDT, CDR2 YNNKEL (reference sequence). The chain's CDR3 is CASSQGGQGATQLQHF. The CDR3 nucleotides read TGTGCCAGCAGCCAAGGGGGACAGGGGGCAACTCAGCTCCAGCATTTT.

The chain uses TRBV4-3 and TRBJ2-1, with D tentatively TRBD2 (5 bases). The closer fit of TRBJ2-7 to the DNA end suggests the J call may be wrong. The CDR3 totals 15 residues. From germline, CDR1 is LGHNA and CDR2 YSLEER. CDR3 coding DNA: TGCGCCAGCAGCCAAGGCGGGCTTGGGTACAATGAGCAGTACTTC. Translation gives CASSQGGLGYNEQYF.

Only a few counts were recorded for this clonotype. The chain employs TRBV20-1 and TRBJ2-3; weak D call: TRBD2 (6 bases). Germline CDR1 reads DFQATT; CDR2 reads SNEGSKA (reference sequence). CDR3 length: 17 amino acids. Trimming shortened V by 5 bases and J by 1 base, and 22 bases separated the two germline ends. For the CDR3, the DNA is TGCAGTGCTGCAACTGACGGGACTTCCACCGGCACAGATACGCAGTATTTT. Translation: CSAATDGTSTGTDTQYF.

A remark on this clonotype: A much larger clone sits a single nucleotide away, making a read error possible. The chain couples TRBV2 to TRBJ2-2; tentatively, D is TRBD2 (5 bases). Trimming shortened V by 6 bases and J by 3 bases, and 5 bases separated the two germline ends. The CDR3 runs 12 residues. Germline loops: CDR1 SNHLY, CDR2 FYNNEI. The CDR3 DNA follows: TGTGCCAGCAGAGCGGACACCGGGGAGCTGTTTTTT. Translating gives CASRADTGELFF.

CDR3 in DNA: TGTGCCACCAGCAGAGAAGGGGGCCTCTACACAGATACGCAGTATTTT. The encoded protein is CATSREGGLYTDTQYF. V usage is TRBV15 and J usage is TRBJ2-3; TRBD1 matches at 7 bases. CDR3 size: 16 residues. V gave up 0 bases and J gave up 2 bases; unmatched junction bases: 5. Germline CDR1 LNHNV, CDR2 YYDKDF (reference sequence).

This clonotype was counted only a few times. The CDR3 loop reads CSARETLYGYTF. The CDR3 region has the DNA TGCAGTGCTAGAGAAACCCTTTATGGCTACACCTTC. V and J are TRBV20-1 and TRBJ1-2; D ambiguous. The V gene's germline CDR1 is DFQATT and CDR2 SNEGSKA (reference sequence). V lost 0 bases to trimming and J lost 5 bases, with 7 bases between them. The CDR3 loop spans 12 amino acids.

The chain uses TRBV5-1 and TRBJ1-5, with D hard to call. Germline V gene sequence: CDR1 SGHRS, CDR2 YFSETQ. The CDR3 loop spans 15 amino acids. V was pared by 5 bases and J by 2 bases, with 14 bases between. Here the CDR3 reads CASRSDGSGNQPQHF. DNA for the CDR3: TGCGCCAGCAGATCGGACGGGTCTGGCAATCAGCCCCAGCATTTT.